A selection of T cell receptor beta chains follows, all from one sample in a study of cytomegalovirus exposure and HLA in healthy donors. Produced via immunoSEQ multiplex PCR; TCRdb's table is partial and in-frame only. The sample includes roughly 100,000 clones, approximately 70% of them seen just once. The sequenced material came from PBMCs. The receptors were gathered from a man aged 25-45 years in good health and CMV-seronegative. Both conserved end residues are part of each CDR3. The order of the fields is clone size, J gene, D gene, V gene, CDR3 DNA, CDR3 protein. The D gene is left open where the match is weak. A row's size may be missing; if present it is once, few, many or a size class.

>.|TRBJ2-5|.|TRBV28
TGTGCCAGCACCAATGGGGGGATACTCCAAGAGACCCAGTACTTC
CASTNGGILQETQYF
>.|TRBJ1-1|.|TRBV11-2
TGTGCCAGCAAAGGGTTCCCCTCCGGGGCTGAAGCTTTCTTT
CASKGFPSGAEAFF
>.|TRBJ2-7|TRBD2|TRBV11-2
TGTGCCAGCAGCTATCGGCGGGGGTCCCACGAGCAGTACTTC
CASSYRRGSHEQYF
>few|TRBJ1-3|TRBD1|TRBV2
TGTGCCAGCAGAAAGGGACAGTCTGGAAACACCATATATTTT
CASRKGQSGNTIYF
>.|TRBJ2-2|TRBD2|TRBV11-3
TGTGCCAGCAGCTCAAGGACTAGCGGGTTCACCGGGGAGCTGTTTTTT
CASSSRTSGFTGELFF
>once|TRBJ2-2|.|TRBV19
TGTGCCAGTAGTATAGCCCATCCCGGGGAGCTGTTTTTT
CASSIAHPGELFF
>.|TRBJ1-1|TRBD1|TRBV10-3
TGTGCCATCAGGAACTCGCGGACAGGGTGGCTGAACACTGAAGCTTTCTTT
CAIRNSRTGWLNTEAFF
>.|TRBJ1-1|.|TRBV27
TGTGCCAGCAGTTTAAGAATCGGACTAATGAACACTGAAGCTTTCTTT
CASSLRIGLMNTEAFF
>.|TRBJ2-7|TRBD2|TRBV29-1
TGCAGCACAACAGCGGGGTCGGGCCAGTACTTC
CSTTAGSGQYF
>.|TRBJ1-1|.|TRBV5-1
TGCGCCAGCAGCGACAGAGAGAACACTGAAGCTTTCTTT
CASSDRENTEAFF
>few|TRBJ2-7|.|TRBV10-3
TGTGCCATCGGGGAGTGGCCCTACGAGCAGTACTTC
CAIGEWPYEQYF